This is a list of T cell receptor beta chains from one sample in a study of CD8 T cells in Susac syndrome. TCRdb recomputed calls from the immunoSEQ multiplex PCR reads with MiXCR, one row per CDR3 protein. The profile shows more than 70,000 distinct CDR3 sequences, over 85% of them singletons. Sequencing was performed on CD8+ T cells from PBMCs. The receptors shown here come from a human donor in good health. Each CDR3 is given with its conserved first and last residue. A D gene is named only where the DNA matches it firmly. Clone sizes are given selectively: once, few, many, or a class where the clone is expanded.

d_call: .; clone_size: .; j_call: TRBJ1-2; v_call: TRBV25-1; cdr3_aa: CASSDAEDHYGYTF; cdr3_nt: TGTGCCAGCAGTGATGCAGAGGACCACTATGGCTACACCTTC
d_call: .; clone_size: .; j_call: TRBJ1-2; v_call: TRBV6-5; cdr3_aa: CASSGETARRGGYTF; cdr3_nt: TGTGCCAGCAGTGGGGAGACAGCCCGCCGGGGTGGCTACACCTTC
d_call: .; clone_size: .; j_call: TRBJ1-1; v_call: TRBV19; cdr3_aa: CASSIGTANTEAFF; cdr3_nt: TGTGCCAGTAGTATTGGGACTGCGAACACTGAAGCTTTCTTT
d_call: TRBD2; clone_size: once; j_call: TRBJ2-5; v_call: TRBV9; cdr3_aa: CASSVEARVVAGGTQYF; cdr3_nt: TGTGCCAGCAGCGTAGAAGCCCGCGTGGTAGCGGGGGGGACCCAGTACTTC
d_call: TRBD2; clone_size: once; j_call: TRBJ2-1; v_call: TRBV2; cdr3_aa: CASSDTSGGNEQFF; cdr3_nt: TGTGCCAGCAGTGACACTAGCGGGGGAAATGAGCAGTTCTTC
d_call: .; clone_size: .; j_call: TRBJ1-1; v_call: TRBV6-5; cdr3_aa: CASSYWGENTEAFF; cdr3_nt: TGTGCCAGCAGTTACTGGGGGGAGAACACTGAAGCTTTCTTT
d_call: .; clone_size: .; j_call: TRBJ1-1; v_call: TRBV27; cdr3_aa: CASSLWGREMNTEAFF; cdr3_nt: TGTGCCAGCAGTTTATGGGGTAGGGAAATGAACACTGAAGCTTTCTTT
d_call: .; clone_size: .; j_call: TRBJ2-1; v_call: TRBV6-5; cdr3_aa: CATRGRGYNEQFF; cdr3_nt: TGTGCCACCCGGGGCAGGGGCTACAATGAGCAGTTCTTC
d_call: TRBD2; clone_size: .; j_call: TRBJ2-2; v_call: TRBV4-2; cdr3_aa: CASSQDGGGASGELFF; cdr3_nt: TGTGCCAGCAGCCAAGATGGCGGGGGGGCCTCCGGGGAGCTGTTTTTT
d_call: .; clone_size: .; j_call: TRBJ2-2; v_call: TRBV2; cdr3_aa: CASSEAGGGGELFF; cdr3_nt: TGTGCCAGCAGTGAAGCTGGGGGAGGCGGGGAGCTGTTTTTT
d_call: .; clone_size: .; j_call: TRBJ1-2; v_call: TRBV5-6; cdr3_aa: CASSSRANYGYTF; cdr3_nt: TGTGCCAGCAGTAGTCGGGCTAACTATGGCTACACCTTC
d_call: .; clone_size: once; j_call: TRBJ2-3; v_call: TRBV29-1; cdr3_aa: CSVEVLNTQYF; cdr3_nt: TGCAGCGTTGAAGTCCTAAATACGCAGTATTTT
d_call: .; clone_size: .; j_call: TRBJ1-4; v_call: TRBV6-5; cdr3_aa: CASSYGISEKLFF; cdr3_nt: TGTGCCAGCAGTTATGGGATTAGTGAAAAACTGTTTTTT